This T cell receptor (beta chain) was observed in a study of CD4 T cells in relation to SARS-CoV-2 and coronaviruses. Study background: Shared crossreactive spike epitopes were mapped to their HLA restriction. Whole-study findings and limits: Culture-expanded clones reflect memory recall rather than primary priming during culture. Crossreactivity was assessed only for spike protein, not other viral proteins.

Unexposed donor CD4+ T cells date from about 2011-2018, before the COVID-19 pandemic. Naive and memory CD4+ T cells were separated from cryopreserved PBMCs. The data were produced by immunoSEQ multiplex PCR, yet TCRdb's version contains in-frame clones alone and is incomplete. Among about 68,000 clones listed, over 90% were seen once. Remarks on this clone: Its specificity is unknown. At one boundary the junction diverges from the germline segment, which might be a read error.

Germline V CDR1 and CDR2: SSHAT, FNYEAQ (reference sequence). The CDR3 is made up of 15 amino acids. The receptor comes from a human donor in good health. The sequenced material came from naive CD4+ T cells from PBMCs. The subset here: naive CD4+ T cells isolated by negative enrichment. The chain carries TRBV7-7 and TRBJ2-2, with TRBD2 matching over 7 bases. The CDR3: CASSFSSGTTGELFF. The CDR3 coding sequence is TGTGCTAGCAGCTTTTCTAGCGGAACCACCGGGGAGCTGTTTTTT.